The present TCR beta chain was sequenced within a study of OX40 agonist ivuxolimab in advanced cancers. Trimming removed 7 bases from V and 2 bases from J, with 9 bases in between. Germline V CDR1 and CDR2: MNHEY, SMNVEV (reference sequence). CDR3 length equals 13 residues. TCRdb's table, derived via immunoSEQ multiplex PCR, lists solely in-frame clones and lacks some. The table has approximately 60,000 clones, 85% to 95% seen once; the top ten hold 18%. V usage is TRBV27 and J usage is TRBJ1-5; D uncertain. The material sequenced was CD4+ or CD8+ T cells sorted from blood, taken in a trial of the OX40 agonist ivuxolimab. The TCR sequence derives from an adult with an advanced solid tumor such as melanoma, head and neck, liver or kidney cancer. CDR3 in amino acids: CASKEGGNQPQHF. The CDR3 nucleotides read TGTGCCAGCAAGGAGGGAGGCAATCAGCCCCAGCATTTT.